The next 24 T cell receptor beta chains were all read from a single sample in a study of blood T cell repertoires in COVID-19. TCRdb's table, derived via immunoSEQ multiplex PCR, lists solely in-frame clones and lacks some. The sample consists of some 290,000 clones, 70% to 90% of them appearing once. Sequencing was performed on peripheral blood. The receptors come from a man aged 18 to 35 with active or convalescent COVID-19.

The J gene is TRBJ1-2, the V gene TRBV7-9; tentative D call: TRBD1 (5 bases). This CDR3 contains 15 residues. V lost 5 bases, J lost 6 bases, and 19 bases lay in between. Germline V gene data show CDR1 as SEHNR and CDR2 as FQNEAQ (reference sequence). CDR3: CASSPLGAGGDGYTF. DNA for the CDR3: TGTGCCAGCAGCCCCCTGGGTGCCGGGGGTGATGGCTACACCTTC. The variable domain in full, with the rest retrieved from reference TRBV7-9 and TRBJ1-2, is DTGVSQNPRHKITKRGQNVTFRCDPISEHNRLYWYRQTLGQGPEFLTYFQNEAQLEKSRLLSDRFSAERPKGSFSTLEIQRTEQGDSAMYLCASSPLGAGGDGYTFGSGTRLTVV.

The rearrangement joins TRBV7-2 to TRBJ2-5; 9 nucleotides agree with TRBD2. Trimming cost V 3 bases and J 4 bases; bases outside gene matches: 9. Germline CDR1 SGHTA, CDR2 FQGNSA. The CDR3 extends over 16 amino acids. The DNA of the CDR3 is TGTGCCAGCAGCTTTAGTCGTGGTAGCGGGAGAGAGACCCAGTACTTC. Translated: CASSFSRGSGRETQYF.

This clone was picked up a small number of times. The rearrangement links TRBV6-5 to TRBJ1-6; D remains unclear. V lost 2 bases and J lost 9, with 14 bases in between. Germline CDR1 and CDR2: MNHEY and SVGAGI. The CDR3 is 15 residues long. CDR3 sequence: CASSYLAGFGSPLHF. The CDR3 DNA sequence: TGTGCCAGCAGTTACCTAGCGGGGTTTGGTTCACCCCTCCACTTT.

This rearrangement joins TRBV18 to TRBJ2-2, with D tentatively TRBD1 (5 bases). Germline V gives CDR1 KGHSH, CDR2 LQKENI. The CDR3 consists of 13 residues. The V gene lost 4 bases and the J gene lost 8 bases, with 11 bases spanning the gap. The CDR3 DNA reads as TGTGCCAGCTCACAGGACAACAAGGGGGAGCTGTTTTTT. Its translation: CASSQDNKGELFF.

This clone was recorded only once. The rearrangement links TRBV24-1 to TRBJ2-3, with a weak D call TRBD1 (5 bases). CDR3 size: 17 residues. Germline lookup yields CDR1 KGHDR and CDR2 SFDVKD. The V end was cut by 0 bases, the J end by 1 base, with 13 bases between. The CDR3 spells CATSDLRTLRGTDTQYF. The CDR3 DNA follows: TGTGCCACCAGTGATTTGCGCACCCTCAGGGGCACAGATACGCAGTATTTT.

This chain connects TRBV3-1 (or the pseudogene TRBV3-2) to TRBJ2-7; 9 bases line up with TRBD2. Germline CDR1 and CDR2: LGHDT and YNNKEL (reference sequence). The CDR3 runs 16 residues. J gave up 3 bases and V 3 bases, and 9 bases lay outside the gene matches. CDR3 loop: CASSHFTSGRNYEQYF. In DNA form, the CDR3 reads TGTGCCAGCAGCCATTTTACTAGCGGGCGGAACTACGAGCAGTACTTC.

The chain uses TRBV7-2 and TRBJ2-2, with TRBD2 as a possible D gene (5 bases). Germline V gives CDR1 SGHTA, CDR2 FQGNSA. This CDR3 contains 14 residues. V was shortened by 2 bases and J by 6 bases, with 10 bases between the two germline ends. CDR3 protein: CASSLRGSAGELFF. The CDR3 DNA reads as TGTGCCAGCAGCTTACGGGGAAGCGCCGGGGAGCTGTTTTTT.

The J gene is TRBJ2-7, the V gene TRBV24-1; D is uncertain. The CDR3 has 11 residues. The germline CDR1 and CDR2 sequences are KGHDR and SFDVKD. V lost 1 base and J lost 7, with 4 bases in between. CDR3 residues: CATSDLAEQYF. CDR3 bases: TGTGCCACCAGTGATTTAGCTGAGCAGTACTTC.

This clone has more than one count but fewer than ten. CDR3 sequence reads: CASSYRQGTDTQYF. CDR3 bases: TGTGCCAGCAGTTACCGGCAGGGGACAGATACGCAGTATTTT. The chain couples TRBV6-5 to TRBJ2-3, with D tentatively TRBD1 (6 bases). Germline CDR1 MNHEY, CDR2 SVGAGI. The CDR3 is 14 amino acids. The V end was cut by 2 bases, the J end by 3 bases, with 9 bases between.

CDR3 sequence: CASAPGVSYEQYF. In DNA form, the CDR3 reads TGTGCCAGCGCACCAGGTGTCTCCTACGAGCAGTACTTC. The V gene is TRBV27, the J gene TRBJ2-7; D is unclear. The germline CDR1 and CDR2 sequences are MNHEY and SMNVEV (reference sequence). The ends were cut back, 8 bases at V and 0 bases at J, with 11 bases in the middle. The length of the CDR3 is 13 residues.

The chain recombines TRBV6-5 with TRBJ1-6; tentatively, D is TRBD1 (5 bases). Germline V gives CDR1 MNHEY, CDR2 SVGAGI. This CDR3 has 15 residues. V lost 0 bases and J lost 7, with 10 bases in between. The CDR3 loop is CASSYSKGANSPLHF. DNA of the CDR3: TGTGCCAGCAGTTACTCGAAAGGGGCAAATTCACCCCTCCACTTT.

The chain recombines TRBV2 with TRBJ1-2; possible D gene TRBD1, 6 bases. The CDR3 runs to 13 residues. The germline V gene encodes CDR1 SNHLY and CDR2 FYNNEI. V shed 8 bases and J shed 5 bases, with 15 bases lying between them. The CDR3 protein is CASRTGSQYGYTF. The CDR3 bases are TGTGCCAGCCGAACAGGGTCCCAATATGGCTACACCTTC.

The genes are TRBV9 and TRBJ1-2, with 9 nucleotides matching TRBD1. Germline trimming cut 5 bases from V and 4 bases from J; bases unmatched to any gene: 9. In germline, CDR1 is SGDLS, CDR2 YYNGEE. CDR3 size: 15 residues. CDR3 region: CASRAGTGNSYGYTF. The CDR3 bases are TGTGCCAGCAGAGCCGGGACAGGGAACTCCTATGGCTACACCTTC.

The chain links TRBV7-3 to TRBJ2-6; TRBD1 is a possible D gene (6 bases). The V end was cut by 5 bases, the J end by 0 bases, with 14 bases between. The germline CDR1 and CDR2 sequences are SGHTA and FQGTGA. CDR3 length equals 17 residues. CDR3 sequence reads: CASSPRQAFSGANVLTF. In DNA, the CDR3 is TGTGCCAGCAGCCCGAGACAGGCCTTCTCTGGGGCCAACGTCCTGACTTTC.

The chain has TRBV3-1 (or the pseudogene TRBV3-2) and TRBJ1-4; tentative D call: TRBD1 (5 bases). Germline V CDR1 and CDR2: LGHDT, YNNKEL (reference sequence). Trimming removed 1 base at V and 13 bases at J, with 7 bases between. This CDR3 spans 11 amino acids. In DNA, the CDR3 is TGTGCCAGCAGCCAAGCTGACAGACTGTTTTTT. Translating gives CASSQADRLFF.

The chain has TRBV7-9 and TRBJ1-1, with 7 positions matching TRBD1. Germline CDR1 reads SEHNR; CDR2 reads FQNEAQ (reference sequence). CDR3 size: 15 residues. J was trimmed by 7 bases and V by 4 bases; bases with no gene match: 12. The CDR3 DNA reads TGTGCCAGCAGCTATGGTCAGGGAACAGGGGATGAAGCTTTCTTT. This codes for CASSYGQGTGDEAFF.

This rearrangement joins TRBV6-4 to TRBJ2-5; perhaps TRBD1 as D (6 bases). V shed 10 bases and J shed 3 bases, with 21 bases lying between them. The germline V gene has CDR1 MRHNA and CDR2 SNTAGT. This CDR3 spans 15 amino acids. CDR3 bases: TGTGCCACACGAGCCTCGGGACACGGAAAAGAGACCCAGTACTTC. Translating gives CATRASGHGKETQYF.

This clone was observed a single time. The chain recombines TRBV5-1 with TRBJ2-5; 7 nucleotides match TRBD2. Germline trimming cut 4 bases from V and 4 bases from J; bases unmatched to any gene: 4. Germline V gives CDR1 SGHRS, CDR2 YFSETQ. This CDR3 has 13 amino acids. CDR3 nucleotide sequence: TGCGCCAGCAGCCCGGGAGGCGGAGAGACCCAGTACTTC. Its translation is CASSPGGGETQYF.

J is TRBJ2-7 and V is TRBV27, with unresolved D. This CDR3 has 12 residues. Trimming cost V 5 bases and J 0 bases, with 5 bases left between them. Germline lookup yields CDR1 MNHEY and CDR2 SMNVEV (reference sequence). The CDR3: CASSPFSYEQYF. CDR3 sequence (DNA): TGTGCCAGCAGTCCTTTCTCCTACGAGCAGTACTTC.

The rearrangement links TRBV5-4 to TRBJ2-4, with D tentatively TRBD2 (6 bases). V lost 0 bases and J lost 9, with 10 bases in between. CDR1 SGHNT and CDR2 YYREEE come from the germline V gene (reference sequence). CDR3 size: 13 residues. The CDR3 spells CASSLGGETIQYF. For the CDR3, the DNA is TGTGCCAGCAGCTTGGGGGGGGAGACCATTCAGTACTTC. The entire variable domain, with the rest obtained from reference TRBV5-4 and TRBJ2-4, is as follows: ETGVTQSPTHLIKTRGQQVTLRCSSQSGHNTVSWYQQALGQGPQFIFQYYREEENGRGNFPPRFSGLQFPNYSSELNVNALELDDSALYLCASSLGGETIQYFGAGTRLSVL.

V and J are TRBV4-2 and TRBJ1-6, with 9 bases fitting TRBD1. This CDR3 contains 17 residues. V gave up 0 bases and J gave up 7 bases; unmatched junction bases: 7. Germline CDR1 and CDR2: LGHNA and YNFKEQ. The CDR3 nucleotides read TGTGCCAGCAGCCAAGACTCTCACAGGGGGCGAAATTCACCCCTCCACTTT. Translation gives CASSQDSHRGRNSPLHF.

The CDR3 DNA sequence: TGTGCCAGTAGTATAGGACAGGGGGCGAACACTGAAGCTTTCTTT. Its translation: CASSIGQGANTEAFF. The rearrangement links TRBV19 to TRBJ1-1; TRBD1 matches at 10 bases. V was pared by 1 base and J by 1 base, with 0 bases of the junction left unmatched. This CDR3 is built from 15 residues. Per germline, CDR1 LNHDA and CDR2 SQIVND (reference sequence). The whole variable domain, remainder taken from reference TRBV19 and TRBJ1-1, is DGGITQSPKYLFRKEGQNVTLSCEQNLNHDAMYWYRQDPGQGLRLIYYSQIVNDFQKGDIAEGYSVSREKKESFPLTVTSAQKNPTAFYLCASSIGQGANTEAFFGQGTRLTVV.

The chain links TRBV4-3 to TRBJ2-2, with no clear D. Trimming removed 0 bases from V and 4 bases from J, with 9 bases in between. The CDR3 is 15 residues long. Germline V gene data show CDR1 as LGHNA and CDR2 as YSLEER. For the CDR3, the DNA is TGCGCCAGCAGCCAAGATGGCCGATCCACCGGGGAGCTGTTTTTT. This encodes CASSQDGRSTGELFF.

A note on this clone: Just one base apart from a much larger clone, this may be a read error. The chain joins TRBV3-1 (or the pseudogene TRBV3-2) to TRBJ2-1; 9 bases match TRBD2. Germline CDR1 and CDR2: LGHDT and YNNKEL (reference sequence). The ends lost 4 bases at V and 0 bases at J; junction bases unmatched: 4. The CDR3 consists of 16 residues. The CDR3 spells CASSPLAGSSYNEQFF. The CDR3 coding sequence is TGTGCCAGCAGCCCCCTAGCGGGGAGCTCCTACAATGAGCAGTTCTTC.